This T cell receptor (beta chain) was found in a study of shared T cell receptors in the human thymus (TCRdb year 2021). Concerning the study at large: The study investigated the way shared, self-reactive T-cell receptor alpha chains are produced in the human thymus.

The CDR1 and CDR2 encoded by the germline V gene are SGHTS and YDEGEE. The CDR3 holds 16 amino acids from the cysteine to the phenylalanine. The sequence is cut down to CDR3 DNA, 48 bases in frame from base 1. A distance of 22 bases separates the germline ends of V and J, which lose 4 bases and 5 bases respectively. In the case of this clone: Its antigen is currently not known. Base-call qualities are not available, and no considerably larger clone is one nucleotide away.

To prepare the library, the immunoSEQ multiplex PCR assay was applied. TCRdb took over this immuneACCESS table, retaining in-frame rearrangements with V and J assigned. Such tables are incomplete; in checked studies, under half of the missing clones stem from an unresolved V gene, and the remainder is unexplained. This sample is represented by hundreds of thousands of clones; about 90% of them were singletons. The top ten clones comprise roughly 0.0089% of the sample. These data also featured in a second study, about human thymus T cells. From that second study: Immunologically healthy infants undergoing open corrective cardiac surgery for congenital heart defects in Finland were used as donors. The thymus tissue came from surgical resects taken out during corrective cardiac surgery. Both the thymic and the peripheral blood repertoires appeared to show biased V and J gene segment usage. According to the related research, thymic TCR repertoires were highly overlapping among unrelated individuals. The study described the TCR alpha and beta repertoires in fewer than 10 infant thymus samples and a handful of matching peripheral blood samples. Donor ages ranged from about 7 to 244 days, and the cohort comprised about six male and a couple of female infants. Thymocytes were mechanically released from the tissue and were stored as pellets of 10-30 million cells at -70 degrees C. Genomic DNA was extracted from frozen cell pellets with a QIAsymphony instrument. Using the immunoSEQ multiplex PCR assay, the TCRB and TCRAD loci were amplified from a standardized quantity of quality-controlled genomic DNA. The V(D)J region was spanned by amplicons of a length sufficient to cover the CDR3 and to identify V and J genes. Through the commercial immunoSEQ service, the amplicons were sequenced on an Illumina platform. Corrections for primer bias and sequencing errors followed previously described methods, while TCRAD and TCRB definitions were based on the IMGT database. The repertoires were analysed using immunoSEQ Analyzer 3.0 and VDJTools for basic statistics, V/J segment usage, diversity estimates, rarefaction and pairwise overlap. Diversity was estimated with Chao1, ChaoE, Efron-Thisted, Shannon and inverse Simpson indices, and also on datasets down-sampled to the smallest sample. Repertoire overlap was determined by strict matching of CDR3 nucleotide sequence, V gene and J gene, and Jaccard-based multidimensional scaling clustering was applied. Thymus samples yielded on average roughly 800,000 unique TCRB clonotypes, compared with around 91,000 from blood samples.

The TCR was taken from a boy in the first two years of life with a congenital heart defect. Donor details come from another sample of the same person, matched by shared clones. Sample: thymocytes. Recombination linked TRBV5-8 to TRBJ2-7; the D gene is perhaps TRBD1, from 6 matching bases. The CDR3 protein: CASSRSDSPGMDEQYF. The nucleotide sequence reads as follows: TGTGCCAGCAGCCGATCGGACAGTCCAGGAATGGACGAGCAGTACTTC. Where the CDR3 stops, the reference TRBV5-8 and TRBJ2-7 genes take over; the full variable domain is EAGVTQSPTHLIKTRGQQATLRCSPISGHTSVYWYQQALGLGLQFLLWYDEGEERNRGNFPPRFSGRQFPNYSSELNVNALELEDSALYLCASSRSDSPGMDEQYFGPGTRLTVT.